This T cell receptor beta chain came from a study of blood T cell repertoires in COVID-19. Across the study: In each case, the material was cDNA or gDNA derived from T cells, B-cell-depleted T cells, or PBMCs.

Sequencing was performed with immunoSEQ multiplex PCR; in TCRdb, only in-frame clones are kept and a portion is missing. This table holds roughly 380,000 clones, about nine tenths found once. Participant ages covered about 18 to 95 years across 20 to 25 US areas. Specimen: PBMCs or T cells enriched from blood (not recorded which). The TCR originated in a woman in her 30s who had been exposed to COVID-19.

CDR3 nucleotide sequence: TGCGCCAGCAGCGTGGGTCCGGGACTAGCGGGAGTAGGAGAGACCCAGTACTTC. It codes for CASSVGPGLAGVGETQYF. This chain joins TRBV5-1 and TRBJ2-5; 14 bases fit TRBD2. Germline trimming cut 4 bases from V and 4 bases from J; bases unmatched to any gene: 12. This CDR3 has 18 residues. Germline loops: CDR1 SGHRS, CDR2 YFSETQ.